The 22 T cell receptor beta chains listed next were all sequenced from one sample in a study of identifying expanded T cells in peripheral blood. Clones were sequenced by immunoSEQ multiplex PCR, and TCRdb holds only the in-frame ones, with some missing. This sample yields about 100,000 clones, of which roughly 88% are seen a single time; over 12% belongs to the top ten. The sample consisted of blood. Receptors originate from a person aged 18 to 75 in good health.

This chain uses TRBV7-2 with TRBJ2-1, with a weak D call TRBD2 (6 bases). Trimming removed 1 base at V and 8 bases at J, with 15 bases between. The CDR3 consists of 15 residues. Per the germline V gene, CDR1 is SGHTA and CDR2 is FQGNSA. The CDR3 nucleotides are TGTGCCAGCAGCTTAGGTCAGGGAGGTCTGGATGAGCAGTTCTTC. Translation gives CASSLGQGGLDEQFF.

V is TRBV19 and J is TRBJ1-3, with 7 bases aligning to TRBD1. V lost 3 bases and J lost 2; bases outside the gene matches: 4. There are 15 residues in the CDR3. Germline loops: CDR1 LNHDA, CDR2 SQIVND (reference sequence). The CDR3 bases are TGTGCCAGTAGTATTGTCGGGACAGCTGGAAACACCATATATTTT. Translating gives CASSIVGTAGNTIYF. Complete variable domain (other parts from reference TRBV19 and TRBJ1-3): DGGITQSPKYLFRKEGQNVTLSCEQNLNHDAMYWYRQDPGQGLRLIYYSQIVNDFQKGDIAEGYSVSREKKESFPLTVTSAQKNPTAFYLCASSIVGTAGNTIYFGEGSWLTVV.

V gene TRBV9 combines with J gene TRBJ2-7; TRBD1 matches 8 bases. In germline, CDR1 is SGDLS, CDR2 YYNGEE. Trimming at V came to 0 bases and at J to 3 bases, leaving 5 bases not matched to a gene. The CDR3 is 15 residues long. The CDR3 nucleotides are TGTGCCAGCAGCGTAGCCCCAGGGGGCCTCTACGAGCAGTACTTC. It specifies CASSVAPGGLYEQYF.

The genes are TRBV11-2 and TRBJ1-1, with D possibly matching TRBD1 (5 bases). Germline V gene data show CDR1 as SGHAT and CDR2 as FQNNGV. The CDR3 sequence is 12 residues long. Trimming cost V 4 bases and J 4 bases, with 7 bases left between them. CDR3 coding DNA: TGTGCCAGCAGCTGGGGGGGCACTGAAGCTTTCTTT. Amino acids: CASSWGGTEAFF.

This clone has only a few counts. The V call is TRBV19, the J call TRBJ1-5; 8 nucleotides line up with TRBD1. V gave up 6 bases and J gave up 5 bases; unmatched junction bases: 6. Germline-derived CDR1 and CDR2 are LNHDA and SQIVND (reference sequence). The CDR3 has 14 residues. CDR3 sequence reads: CASRDRGGDQPQHF. CDR3 sequence (DNA): TGTGCCAGTAGAGACAGGGGTGGCGATCAGCCCCAGCATTTT.

The chain has TRBV6-1 and TRBJ1-2, with TRBD1 identical over 7 bases. This CDR3 contains 15 residues. The J segment lost 4 bases and the V segment lost 8 bases, leaving 13 bases of the junction unmatched. The germline V gene encodes CDR1 MNHNS and CDR2 SASEGT. The CDR3 spells CASLSTGSSGYGYTF. The DNA for the CDR3 is TGTGCCAGCCTTTCGACAGGGAGTAGTGGCTATGGCTACACCTTC.

The chain carries TRBV6-1 and TRBJ1-5; TRBD1 matches at 10 bases. V gave up 1 base and J gave up 7 bases; unmatched junction bases: 4. CDR1 MNHNS and CDR2 SASEGT come from the germline V gene. This CDR3 comprises 15 residues. The CDR3 nucleotides are TGTGCCAGCAGTGAAGGACAGGGGGCGGGACAGCCCCAGCATTTT. Protein product: CASSEGQGAGQPQHF.

The V gene is TRBV30, the J gene TRBJ1-3; D is uncertain. CDR3 length equals 12 residues. V dropped 0 bases and J dropped 7 bases, with 7 bases sitting between them. Germline V gene lookup returns CDR1 GTSNPN and CDR2 SVGIG (reference sequence). The CDR3 spells CAWSVHPNTIYF. The DNA of the CDR3 is TGTGCCTGGAGTGTACATCCGAACACCATATATTTT.

The chain carries TRBV14 and TRBJ1-2; D might be TRBD1 (6 bases). Trimming shortened V by 4 bases and J by 3 bases, and 9 bases separated the two germline ends. Germline V gene sequence: CDR1 SGHDN, CDR2 FVKESK. The CDR3 spans 13 residues. The CDR3 DNA follows: TGTGCCAGCAGCCGCTGGACAGACTATGGCTACACCTTC. Amino acid sequence: CASSRWTDYGYTF.

The CDR3 protein is CSVEVIGFNEKLFF. In DNA form, the CDR3 reads TGCAGCGTTGAAGTAATTGGTTTTAATGAAAAACTGTTTTTT. The chain links TRBV29-1 to TRBJ1-4; D not certain. V dropped 1 base and J dropped 4 bases, with 10 bases sitting between them. The CDR3 consists of 14 residues. Germline CDR1 is SQVTM and CDR2 is ANQGSEA.

The chain uses TRBV28 and TRBJ2-7; D gene ambiguous. The CDR3 totals 12 residues. The V end was cut by 5 bases, the J end by 6 bases, with 11 bases between. Germline V lookup: CDR1 MDHEN, CDR2 SYDVKM. Here the CDR3 DNA reads TGTGCCAGCAGTGACCGCGTGCGCGAGCAGTACTTC. Translation gives CASSDRVREQYF.

This chain links TRBV18 with TRBJ1-5; 9 nucleotides align to TRBD1. The CDR3 runs to 19 residues. V trimming: 4 bases; J trimming: 0 bases; junction bases outside the gene matches: 13. The V gene's germline CDR1 is KGHSH and CDR2 LQKENI. CDR3 DNA sequence: TGTGCCAGCTCACTGAGGAGCGGGACAGGGTCTAATAGCAATCAGCCCCAGCATTTT. Translated: CASSLRSGTGSNSNQPQHF. The full variable domain, with the rest looked up from reference TRBV18 and TRBJ1-5, is NAGVMQNPRHLVRRRGQEARLRCSPMKGHSHVYWYRQLPEEGLKFMVYLQKENIIDESGMPKERFSAEFPKEGPSILRIQQVVRGDSAAYFCASSLRSGTGSNSNQPQHFGDGTRLSIL.

The chain recombines TRBV14 with TRBJ1-1, with D perhaps matching TRBD1 (6 bases). Germline CDR1 reads SGHDN; CDR2 reads FVKESK. V dropped 1 base and J dropped 5 bases, with 14 bases sitting between them. The length of the CDR3 is 15 residues. As DNA, the CDR3 is TGTGCCAGCAGCCAAGCGCAGGGGATAGGGACTGAAGCTTTCTTT. Residues: CASSQAQGIGTEAFF.

This clone was seen a single time. The chain uses TRBV19 and TRBJ2-6; 7 bases match TRBD1. CDR1 and CDR2 (germline): LNHDA, SQIVND (reference sequence). This CDR3 spans 16 amino acids. The V gene end was trimmed by 3 bases and the J gene end by 2 bases; junction bases not matched to a gene: 4. The CDR3 DNA reads TGTGCCAGTAGTATGGGGGACAGACCTGGGGCCAACGTCCTGACTTTC. It specifies CASSMGDRPGANVLTF. The full variable domain, completed using reference TRBV19 and TRBJ2-6, is DGGITQSPKYLFRKEGQNVTLSCEQNLNHDAMYWYRQDPGQGLRLIYYSQIVNDFQKGDIAEGYSVSREKKESFPLTVTSAQKNPTAFYLCASSMGDRPGANVLTFGAGSRLTVL.

This clone was observed once. The J gene is TRBJ2-3, the V gene TRBV7-8; D not resolved. Germline values: CDR1 SGHVS, CDR2 FQNEAQ. This CDR3 contains 15 residues. With 6 bases removed from V and 3 bases from J, the gap between germline ends came to 16 bases. The CDR3 DNA sequence: TGTGCCAGCAGAGATGAAGTTTTGGCAACAGATACGCAGTATTTT. Amino acids: CASRDEVLATDTQYF.

The rearrangement links TRBV7-2 to TRBJ2-5; perhaps D is TRBD1 or TRBD2 (6 bases each). Trimming took 1 base from V and 2 from J, leaving 17 bases between them. This CDR3 is built from 17 residues. Germline V CDR1 and CDR2: SGHTA, FQGNSA. The CDR3 reads CASSLVGGGGWQETQYF. The CDR3 DNA follows: TGTGCCAGCAGCTTAGTAGGGGGAGGAGGTTGGCAAGAGACCCAGTACTTC.

The rearrangement links TRBV7-9 to TRBJ2-7; tentatively, D is TRBD2 (5 bases). This CDR3 spans 12 amino acids. Germline loops: CDR1 SEHNR, CDR2 FQNEAQ (reference sequence). V was shortened by 10 bases and J by 3 bases, with 13 bases between the two germline ends. The CDR3 loop is CATNEGGYEQYF. Written as DNA, the CDR3 is TGTGCCACAAACGAGGGCGGCTACGAGCAGTACTTC.

The genes are TRBV19 and TRBJ2-3; 7 positions match TRBD1. Germline values: CDR1 LNHDA, CDR2 SQIVND (reference sequence). V trimming: 4 bases; J trimming: 6 bases; junction bases outside the gene matches: 7. CDR3 length: 14 residues. The CDR3 spells CASSTRDRVDTQYF. CDR3 nucleotide sequence: TGTGCCAGTAGTACAAGAGACAGGGTTGATACGCAGTATTTT.

The V call is TRBV27, the J call TRBJ1-3, with TRBD1 as a possible D gene (6 bases). From germline, CDR1 is MNHEY and CDR2 SMNVEV (reference sequence). There are 15 residues in the CDR3. Trimming pared 4 bases from V and 0 bases from J, leaving 10 bases between. The CDR3 nucleotides are TGTGCCAGCAGTTCAGGACAGCACTCTGGAAACACCATATATTTT. This encodes CASSSGQHSGNTIYF.

This chain uses TRBV18 with TRBJ2-1; possible D gene TRBD2, 5 bases. CDR3 size: 11 residues. Germline V lookup: CDR1 KGHSH, CDR2 LQKENI. V lost 6 bases and J lost 8, with 8 bases in between. As DNA, the CDR3 is TGTGCCAGCTCGGCGAGGGATGAGCAGTTCTTC. It specifies CASSARDEQFF.

This chain uses TRBV5-4 with TRBJ1-3; TRBD1 matches 7 bases. After removal of 4 bases from V and 7 bases from J, the junction contained 11 bases not matched to a gene. In germline, CDR1 is SGHNT, CDR2 YYREEE (reference sequence). The CDR3 has 15 amino acids. The CDR3 sequence: CASSRDSLGANTIYF. Here the CDR3 DNA reads TGTGCCAGCAGCAGGGACAGCCTTGGGGCGAACACCATATATTTT.

This rearrangement joins TRBV6-1 to TRBJ2-7, with 8 bases aligning to TRBD1. The germline gives CDR1 MNHNS, CDR2 SASEGT. This CDR3 comprises 16 residues. With 2 bases clipped from V and 0 bases from J, the junction kept 6 bases outside the gene matches. The CDR3 region has the DNA TGTGCCAGCAGTGAATATGGGACAGGAATCTCCTACGAGCAGTACTTC. Its translation is CASSEYGTGISYEQYF.